A selection of T cell receptor beta chains follows, all from one sample in a study of siplizumab effects on memory and regulatory T cells. Assay used: immunoSEQ multiplex PCR; TCRdb lists only in-frame clones, some missing. The table lists about 100,000 clones, about 94% of them singletons, with 1% to 1.5% in the top ten. The sample comprised non-Treg CD4+ T cells sorted from blood. These receptors were obtained from a human donor in good health. CDR3s include the opening cysteine and the closing phenylalanine or tryptophan. The D gene is left open where the match is weak. Only some rows state a clone size, as once, few, many or a class for expanded clones.

clone size	D gene	V gene	J gene	CDR3 DNA	CDR3 protein
NA	NA	TRBV9	TRBJ2-2	TGTGCCAGCAGCGTAGTAGGGGCCAACACCGGGGAGCTGTTTTTT	CASSVVGANTGELFF
NA	NA	TRBV19	TRBJ1-1	TGTGCCAGTAGTATCGGACGCGCCGGGGCACCCATGTTGACTGAAGCTTTCTTT	CASSIGRAGAPMLTEAFF
NA	NA	TRBV29-1	TRBJ1-2	TGCAGCGTCGAAACAGGGTATGGCTACACCTTC	CSVETGYGYTF
NA	NA	TRBV6-5	TRBJ1-5	TGTGCCAGCAGTTACTCAGGTCCGCAGCCCCAGCATTTT	CASSYSGPQPQHF
NA	NA	TRBV5-4	TRBJ1-3	TGTGCCAGCAGCCCCTCGGGGAGGGGGAGCTCTGGAAACACCATATATTTT	CASSPSGRGSSGNTIYF
NA	TRBD1	TRBV27	TRBJ1-1	TGTGCCAGCAGTACAAGAGGACAGGGGGCAAGTGCGAACACTGAAGCTTTCTTT	CASSTRGQGASANTEAFF
NA	NA	TRBV19	TRBJ1-2	TGTGCCAGCCTTAAAGGGGGGACCTACTACGGCTACACCTTC	CASLKGGTYYGYTF
NA	NA	TRBV5-1	TRBJ2-7	TGCGCCAGCAGCTTGACCAGGGTAGACAACGAGCAGTACTTC	CASSLTRVDNEQYF
NA	NA	TRBV11-2	TRBJ1-1	TGTGCCAGCAGCTTAGGGGGCCGGGCTGAAGCTTTCTTT	CASSLGGRAEAFF
NA	NA	TRBV16	TRBJ2-2	TGTGCCAGCAGCCAAGAGGTTGCGGACACCACCGGGGAGCTGTTTTTT	CASSQEVADTTGELFF
NA	NA	TRBV11-3	TRBJ2-3	TGTGCCAGCAGCCCCCACCACCGGGAGACAGATACGCAGTATTTT	CASSPHHRETDTQYF
NA	TRBD2	TRBV5-4	TRBJ2-2	TGTGCCAGCAGCTTGTATTCTGGCGGGAGGGCCGGGGAGCTGTTTTTT	CASSLYSGGRAGELFF
NA	NA	TRBV5-1	TRBJ2-2	TGCGCCAGCAGCTTGGATGGGTTGGACACCGGGGAGCTGTTTTTT	CASSLDGLDTGELFF
NA	NA	TRBV7-2	TRBJ2-4	TGTGCCAGCAGCCCCGAGGGGGGCTTTGCCAAAAACATTCAGTACTTC	CASSPEGGFAKNIQYF
NA	NA	TRBV27	TRBJ2-7	TGTGCCAGCAGTTTCTCTAGCTCCTACGAGCAGTACTTC	CASSFSSSYEQYF
few	TRBD1	TRBV6-6	TRBJ1-2	TGTGCCAGCACCACGGGGACAGTCTATGGCTACACCTTC	CASTTGTVYGYTF